This T cell receptor beta chain was obtained from a study of blood T cells in healthy people across ages. General study findings and limits: Naive CD4+ cell counts and diversity both ran higher in long-lived than in aged donors. Naive T cell percentage showed a strong correlation with TCR beta diversity. Diversity of TCR beta per million T cells declined in a roughly linear way with age.

The use of a sample-barcoded 5' primer and a J-beta primer mix characterized a second PCR of roughly 7 to 12 cycles. Each CDR3 protein is one row after TCRdb ran MiXCR on the 5' RACE reads. The profile shows roughly 680,000 distinct CDR3 sequences, around 20% of them singletons. As to this clonotype: Its antigen is still unknown.

V lost 1 base and J lost 0, with 15 bases in between. There are 17 residues in the CDR3. This clonotype originated in a man between 65 and 80 years old in good health. The J gene is TRBJ2-5, the V gene TRBV12-3 or TRBV12-4; D is ambiguous. The sample taken for sequencing was blood. CDR3 region: CASSLGSAIIYQETQYF. CDR3 nucleotides: TGTGCCAGCAGTTTAGGTTCGGCTATTATTTACCAAGAGACCCAGTACTTC.